This TCR beta chain was recorded in a study of control samples from healthy donors and cancer patients (dated by TCRdb to 2020 to 2021). V drops 5 bases and J drops 2 bases, leaving 12 bases in between. Taken from the germline V gene, the CDR1 and CDR2 loops are SGHTA and FQGTGA. From the cysteine up to the phenylalanine, the CDR3 has a length of 15 residues. Of all the DNA, just the CDR3 is kept, 45 bases in frame from base 1. The method behind the library was the immunoSEQ multiplex PCR assay. The clones in this table, taken by TCRdb from immuneACCESS, are in-frame only. Not every clone is retained; where verified, under half of the shortfall comes from an unresolved V gene, and the cause of the rest is unknown. The sample table holds 130,000 to 150,000 clones, of which roughly 92% were seen once. Around 10% of the sample rests with the top ten. For this clone: The antigen it recognizes is unknown. No base qualities exist here, and no much larger clone lies one base off it.

The receptor comes from a man aged 25-45 years in good health. The sample consisted of blood. The chain employs TRBV7-3 and TRBJ2-2; TRBD1 could be the D gene, as 7 bases match. CDR3 loop: CASSRGTANTGELFF. DNA sequence: TGTGCCAGCAGCCGCGGGACAGCAAACACCGGGGAGCTGTTTTTT.